These 14 T cell receptor beta chains were sequenced from one sample in a study of cytotoxic CD8 clonotypes in ibrutinib-treated CLL. TCRdb's table, derived via immunoSEQ multiplex PCR, lists solely in-frame clones and lacks some. This table has about 18,000 clones, roughly four fifths appearing once. The input for sequencing was PBMCs, taken before ibrutinib treatment. All receptors come from a human donor with chronic lymphocytic leukemia.

CDR3 sequence (DNA): TGTGCCAGCAGTGCGAACTGGGGTCATGAGCAGTTCTTC. Translated, it gives CASSANWGHEQFF. The V gene is TRBV2, the J gene TRBJ2-1; D is uncertain. The CDR3 is 13 amino acids. Looked up from germline, CDR1 is SNHLY and CDR2 is FYNNEI. V was pared by 4 bases and J by 8 bases, with 12 bases between.

The V call is TRBV7-9, the J call TRBJ2-3; a possible D gene is TRBD1 (5 bases). Per germline, CDR1 SEHNR and CDR2 FQNEAQ (reference sequence). This CDR3 comprises 14 residues. Trimming shortened V by 3 bases and J by 3 bases, and 10 bases separated the two germline ends. The CDR3 is CASSFAQGTDTQYF. The CDR3 DNA sequence: TGTGCCAGCAGCTTTGCCCAGGGAACAGATACGCAGTATTTT.

This CDR3 reads CACSSTDTQYF. For the CDR3, the DNA is TGTGCCTGTTCTAGCACAGATACGCAGTATTTT. V and J are TRBV30 and TRBJ2-3; D call uncertain. CDR1 is GTSNPN, CDR2 SVGIG, per germline (reference sequence). V was pared by 6 bases and J by 0 bases, with 4 bases between. The CDR3 covers 11 residues.

The CDR3: CASSQRTGQEDTQYF. CDR3 sequence (DNA): TGTGCCAGCAGCCAGAGGACCGGTCAGGAAGATACGCAGTATTTT. The rearrangement links TRBV4-2 to TRBJ2-3, with no clear D. This CDR3 is built from 15 residues. Trimming left V 3 bases short and J 5 bases short, with 15 bases between. Germline values: CDR1 LGHNA, CDR2 YNFKEQ.

The V call is TRBV5-1, the J call TRBJ2-1; D uncertain. V gave up 2 bases and J gave up 5 bases, with 11 bases separating them. Per germline, CDR1 SGHRS and CDR2 YFSETQ. The CDR3 has 14 residues. Here the CDR3 reads CASSFQVVHNEQFF. The CDR3 DNA follows: TGCGCCAGCAGCTTTCAGGTGGTCCACAATGAGCAGTTCTTC.

This chain links TRBV5-6 with TRBJ2-5; D is undetermined. Germline V gene lookup returns CDR1 SGHDT and CDR2 YYEEEE. This CDR3 spans 13 amino acids. V was shortened by 2 bases and J by 5 bases, with 10 bases between the two germline ends. The CDR3 region is CASSFESAETQYF. The CDR3 DNA sequence: TGTGCCAGCAGCTTTGAGTCGGCGGAGACCCAGTACTTC.

V and J are TRBV7-9 and TRBJ2-1, with TRBD1 identical over 10 bases. Germline CDR1 reads SEHNR; CDR2 reads FQNEAQ (reference sequence). The CDR3 is made up of 14 amino acids. V gave up 7 bases and J gave up 4 bases; unmatched junction bases: 4. As DNA, the CDR3 is TGTGCCAGCAAACCGGGACAGGGGTACAATGAGCAGTTCTTC. Protein product: CASKPGQGYNEQFF.

This clone was recorded a few times. V and J are TRBV11-2 and TRBJ1-1; 7 bases agree with TRBD1. CDR1 and CDR2 (germline): SGHAT, FQNNGV. The CDR3 extends over 14 amino acids. With V trimmed by 2 bases and J by 12 bases, 12 bases remained unmatched. The CDR3 is CASSLTRRQGETFF. The CDR3 DNA follows: TGTGCCAGCAGCTTAACCCGCAGACAGGGCGAGACTTTCTTT.

This clone was recorded only once. V gene TRBV6-1 combines with J gene TRBJ2-3; 8 nucleotides align to TRBD2. Per germline, CDR1 MNHNS and CDR2 SASEGT. V lost 7 bases to trimming and J lost 6 bases; unmatched junction nucleotides: 3. This CDR3 comprises 12 residues. The CDR3 loop is CASTLAGDTQYF. CDR3 nucleotides: TGTGCCAGCACCCTAGCGGGCGATACGCAGTATTTT.

The sample holds a few counts of this clone. The chain has TRBV5-1 and TRBJ1-4, with 8 nucleotides matching TRBD1. This CDR3 is built from 14 residues. In germline, CDR1 is SGHRS, CDR2 YFSETQ. V dropped 7 bases and J dropped 12; count of bases not matched to a gene: 14. Written as DNA, the CDR3 is TGCGCCAGCGGGACAGGACAGCAGGAAGAGGAACTGTTTTTT. It specifies CASGTGQQEEELFF.

The genes are TRBV18 and TRBJ1-4; 9 nucleotides match TRBD1. Germline-derived CDR1 and CDR2 are KGHSH and LQKENI. The CDR3 runs 14 residues. The trim removed 2 bases at V and 6 bases at J, leaving 1 base unmatched. DNA of the CDR3: TGTGCCAGCTCACCAGGGACAGGGTATGAAAAACTGTTTTTT. As protein: CASSPGTGYEKLFF.

CDR3 residues: CAISESNIHEQFF. The CDR3 DNA sequence: TGTGCCATCAGTGAGTCGAACATACATGAGCAGTTCTTC. V and J are TRBV10-3 and TRBJ2-1; D gene uncertain. Trimming left V 0 bases short and J 8 bases short, with 8 bases between. CDR1 ENHRY and CDR2 SYGVKD come from the germline V gene. CDR3 size: 13 residues.

The gene calls are TRBV9 and TRBJ2-1; D unresolved. This CDR3 spans 17 amino acids. Trimming removed 3 bases at V and 7 bases at J, with 23 bases between. Germline V gene lookup returns CDR1 SGDLS and CDR2 YYNGEE. This CDR3 is CASSARRFQGSGNEQFF. The CDR3, as DNA: TGTGCCAGCAGCGCCCGGCGGTTTCAAGGCTCTGGGAATGAGCAGTTCTTC.

The CDR3 is CSVGGLYYEQYF. CDR3 nucleotides: TGCAGCGTTGGAGGACTCTACTACGAGCAGTACTTC. The gene calls are TRBV29-1 and TRBJ2-7; TRBD2 might be the D (5 bases). This CDR3 has 12 amino acids. Germline V gives CDR1 SQVTM, CDR2 ANQGSEA. Trimming removed 4 bases from V and 3 bases from J, with 10 bases in between.